This T cell receptor (beta chain) was captured by sequencing in a study of CXCR3-negative and CXCR3-positive naive CD8 T cells. Study conclusions and caveats: TRB CDR3s of CXCR3-positive naive cells were more hydrophobic than those of CXCR3-negative naive cells.

CDR3 length: 11 amino acids. CDR1 is SGHTA, CDR2 FQGNSA, per germline. Every individual CD8+ T cell subset underwent sorting in triplicate at under 350,000 cells apiece. As for this clonotype: Its antigen is not identified.

The TRB cDNA libraries were prepared by 5' RACE with UMI labels. TCRdb reprocessed the 5' RACE reads and keeps a single row for each CDR3 protein, giving no DNA. Here the sample table reports tens of thousands of distinct CDR3 sequences. The V and J genes are TRBV7-2 and TRBJ2-2. The specimen was naive CXCR3+ CD8+ T cells from blood. Subset here: CD45RO-CCR7+CD27+CD95- naive CD8+ T cells expressing CXCR3 (TNR3+). The clonotype was recovered from a human donor in good health. Some clones in this sample may be carry-over from other donors' samples. The CDR3 reads CASSVGGELFF.